These 8 T cell receptor beta chains came from one sample sequenced in a study of CD39 and CD103 CD8 tumor-infiltrating T cells. The protocol was immunoSEQ multiplex PCR, while the TCRdb copy is restricted to in-frame clones and leaves out a portion. There are 2,000 to 2,500 clones in the sample; 65% to 75% occur only once, and 10% to 15% lies in the top ten. Sample: CD39- CD103- CD8+ T cells sorted from the tumor. Sample subset: CD103-CD39- double-negative CD45RA- CD8 T cells. These receptors were collected from a human donor with head and neck squamous cell carcinoma.

This chain connects TRBV28 to TRBJ2-1; D remains unclear. This CDR3 is 10 amino acids long. Germline lookup yields CDR1 MDHEN and CDR2 SYDVKM. V lost 8 bases and J 5 bases, leaving 4 bases between the germline ends. Written as DNA, the CDR3 is TGTGCCAGCGGGGACAATGAGCAGTTCTTC. It translates to CASGDNEQFF.

The rearrangement links TRBV4-1 to TRBJ2-7, with 9 bases lining up with TRBD1. V was clipped by 2 bases and J by 2 bases; unmatched bases: 10. Germline-derived CDR1 and CDR2 are MGHRA and YSYEKL. The CDR3 totals 17 residues. The CDR3 DNA reads as TGCGCCAGCAGCCAAACTCACCAGGGGACAGGGACCTACGAGCAGTACTTC. Amino acids: CASSQTHQGTGTYEQYF.

The chain carries TRBV4-1 and TRBJ2-7, with D possibly matching TRBD1 (5 bases). This CDR3 comprises 16 residues. The ends were cut back, 1 base at V and 3 bases at J, with 16 bases in the middle. The V gene's germline CDR1 is MGHRA and CDR2 YSYEKL. This chain's CDR3 is CASSQGPIFRDYEQYF. The CDR3 DNA is TGCGCCAGCAGCCAAGGCCCAATATTCAGGGACTACGAGCAGTACTTC.

The chain combines TRBV15 with TRBJ2-5, with a weak D call TRBD2 (5 bases). The germline gives CDR1 LNHNV, CDR2 YYDKDF (reference sequence). There are 15 residues in the CDR3. V was pared by 0 bases and J by 4 bases, with 12 bases between. This CDR3 is CATSRDLGEIETQYF. For the CDR3, the DNA is TGTGCCACCAGCAGAGATCTTGGGGAGATAGAGACCCAGTACTTC.

The chain combines TRBV29-1 with TRBJ2-7; D is unresolved. The V gene lost 0 bases and the J gene lost 1 base, with 7 bases spanning the gap. CDR1 is SQVTM and CDR2 is ANQGSEA in the germline V gene. CDR3 length: 13 amino acids. CDR3 coding DNA: TGCAGCGTTGAAGATACGGATTCCTACGAGCAGTACTTC. Its protein is CSVEDTDSYEQYF.

V is TRBV6-1 and J is TRBJ2-3; D may match TRBD1 or TRBD2 (6 bases each). The V end lost 1 base, the J end lost 4 bases, and 12 bases lay between the germline ends. Germline CDR1 is MNHNS and CDR2 is SASEGT. The length of the CDR3 is 15 residues. The CDR3 nucleotides are TGTGCCAGCAGTGAAGTATCCGGGGGCCCAGATACGCAGTATTTT. This codes for CASSEVSGGPDTQYF.

The J gene is TRBJ2-1, the V gene TRBV7-9; D is perhaps TRBD1 (6 bases). Germline-derived CDR1 and CDR2 are SEHNR and FQNEAQ (reference sequence). Trimming cost V 4 bases and J 0 bases, with 19 bases left between them. This CDR3 has 18 amino acids. CDR3 in DNA: TGTGCCAGCAGCTCTCTTACAGGGTCTGGCAACTCCTACAATGAGCAGTTCTTC. It codes for CASSSLTGSGNSYNEQFF.

This rearrangement joins TRBV4-1 to TRBJ1-1; D not resolved. The CDR3 is 15 residues long. Germline V CDR1 and CDR2: MGHRA, YSYEKL. Trimming left V 1 base short and J 1 base short, with 10 bases between. The CDR3 region has the DNA TGCGCCAGCAGCCAAGGACTGCCCCCGAACACTGAAGCTTTCTTT. Protein: CASSQGLPPNTEAFF.